These 3 T cell receptor beta chains were sequenced from one sample in a study of human versus mouse CDR3 diversity and MHC coevolution. The repertoire was sequenced with immunoSEQ multiplex PCR; TCRdb's copy has only in-frame clones and lacks some. The top ten clones hold around 1.3% of a sample with roughly 86,000 clones, just over 90% of them seen once. Sample: naive CD4+ T cells from blood. Noted subset: CD45RO-negative CD62L-positive naive CD4 T cells. The source is a person aged 25 to 69 in good health.

The chain carries TRBV7-6 and TRBJ1-5; the D gene is possibly TRBD1 (5 bases). Germline V lookup: CDR1 SGHVS, CDR2 FNYEAQ. The CDR3 has 15 residues. The ends were cut back, 0 bases at V and 2 bases at J, with 8 bases in the middle. The CDR3 region has the DNA TGTGCCAGCAGCTTAGCAGGGGCTGGCAATCAGCCCCAGCATTTT. This encodes CASSLAGAGNQPQHF.

V and J are TRBV28 and TRBJ1-5; perhaps TRBD1 as D (6 bases). The germline gives CDR1 MDHEN, CDR2 SYDVKM. The CDR3 runs 12 residues. The V end lost 8 bases, the J end lost 4 bases, and 9 bases lay between the germline ends. The CDR3 DNA follows: TGTGCCAGCGGACAGCAAAATCAGCCCCAGCATTTT. As protein: CASGQQNQPQHF.

The chain links TRBV5-1 to TRBJ1-1, with 7 positions matching TRBD1. Per the germline V gene, CDR1 is SGHRS and CDR2 is YFSETQ. V dropped 6 bases and J dropped 4; count of bases not matched to a gene: 3. There are 12 residues in the CDR3. CDR3 DNA: TGCGCCAGCAAAGAGGGGGCCACTGAAGCTTTCTTT. Its translation: CASKEGATEAFF.